This entry describes one T cell receptor (beta chain). TCRdb re-called the 5' RACE reads with MiXCR, one entry per CDR3 protein. The data show fewer than 650,000 distinct CDR3 sequences, 20% to 25% seen once. This specimen belongs to a study of T cells after yellow fever vaccination. Study context: It was SMART-Seq v4 Ultra Low Input that prepared the fractions with low cell numbers.

Germline loops: CDR1 MNHEY, CDR2 SMNVEV (reference sequence). The length of the CDR3 is 14 residues. V was pared by 7 bases and J by 7 bases, with 17 bases between. Material: PBMCs, obtained 21 days after the first yellow fever vaccination. This clonotype originated in a man between 18 and 35 years old who received the YFV17D yellow fever vaccine. The rearrangement uses TRBV27 and TRBJ1-5; D perhaps matches TRBD1 (6 bases). CDR3 region: CASMTQGSRQPQHF. As DNA, the CDR3 is TGTGCCAGCATGACCCAGGGGAGCCGACAGCCCCAGCATTTT.